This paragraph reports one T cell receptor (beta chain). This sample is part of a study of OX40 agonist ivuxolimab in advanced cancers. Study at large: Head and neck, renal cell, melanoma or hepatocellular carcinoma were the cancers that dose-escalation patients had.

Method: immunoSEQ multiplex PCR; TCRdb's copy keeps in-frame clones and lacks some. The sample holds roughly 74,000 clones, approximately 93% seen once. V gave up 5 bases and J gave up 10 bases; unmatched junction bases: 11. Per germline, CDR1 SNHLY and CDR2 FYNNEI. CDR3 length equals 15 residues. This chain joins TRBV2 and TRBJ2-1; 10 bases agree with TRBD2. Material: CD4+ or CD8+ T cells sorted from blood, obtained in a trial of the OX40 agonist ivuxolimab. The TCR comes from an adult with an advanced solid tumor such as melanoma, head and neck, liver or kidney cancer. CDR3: CASSLPAGGLGEQFF. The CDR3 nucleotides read TGTGCCAGCAGTCTGCCAGCGGGAGGGCTGGGGGAGCAGTTCTTC.